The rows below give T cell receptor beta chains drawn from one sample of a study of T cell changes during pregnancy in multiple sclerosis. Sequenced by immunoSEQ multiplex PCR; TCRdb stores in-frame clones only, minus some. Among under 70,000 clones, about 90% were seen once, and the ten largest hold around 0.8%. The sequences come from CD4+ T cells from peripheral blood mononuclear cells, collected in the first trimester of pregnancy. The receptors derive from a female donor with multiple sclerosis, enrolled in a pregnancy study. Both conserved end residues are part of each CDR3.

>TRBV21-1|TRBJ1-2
CAREGQGGGPGGYTF
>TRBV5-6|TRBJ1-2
CASSFTGHYGYTF
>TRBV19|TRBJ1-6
CASSILSGMSNSPLHF
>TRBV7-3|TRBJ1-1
CASTLDRVGGTEAFF
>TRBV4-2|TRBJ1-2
CASSPQGTWDGYTF
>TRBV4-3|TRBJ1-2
CASSQDSGAKLYGYTF
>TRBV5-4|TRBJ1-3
CASSLQSALKTGNTIYF
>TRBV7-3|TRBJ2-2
CASSFGSSGELFF
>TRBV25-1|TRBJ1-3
CASSGAGRYSGNTIYF
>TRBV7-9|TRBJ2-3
CASSFSVSSTDTQYF
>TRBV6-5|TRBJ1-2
CASTPGNRGGYTF
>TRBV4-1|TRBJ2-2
CASSQGLAGGPGELFF
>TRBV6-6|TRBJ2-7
CASSDLTGIFYEQYF
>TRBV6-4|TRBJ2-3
CASSDATGADGDTQYF
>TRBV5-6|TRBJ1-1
CASSLPRSLPSTEAFF
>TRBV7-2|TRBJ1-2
CASSARGGGSGYTF
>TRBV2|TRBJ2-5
CASSPDRGRGETQYF
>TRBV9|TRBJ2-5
CASSGGLGAGREETQYF
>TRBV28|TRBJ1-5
CASSLVGISNQPQHF
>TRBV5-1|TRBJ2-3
CASSETGASTDTQYF
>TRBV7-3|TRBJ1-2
CASSLNRPGTSYGYTF
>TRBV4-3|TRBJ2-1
CASSQNTRTDEQFF
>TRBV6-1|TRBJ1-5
CASTLWTRGNQPQHF
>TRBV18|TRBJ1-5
CASSPGGFYSNQPQHF
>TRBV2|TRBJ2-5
CASSGPGQQETQYF
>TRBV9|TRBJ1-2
CASSAPHGYTF
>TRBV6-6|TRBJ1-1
CASGYGQMNTEAFF
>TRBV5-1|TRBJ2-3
CASSSPTGGRGTDTQYF
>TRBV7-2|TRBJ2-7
CASSLGDFEQYF
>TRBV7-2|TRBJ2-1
CASSSGGAGGNEQFF
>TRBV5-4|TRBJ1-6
CASSIVPGTGRGSPLHF